A selection of T cell receptor beta chains follows, all from one sample in a study of blood T cell repertoires in COVID-19. The assay was immunoSEQ multiplex PCR, and TCRdb's table has in-frame clones only and misses some. The table includes about 97,000 clones, almost 80% detected once. The sequenced sample was peripheral blood. The receptor set was obtained from a man aged 55 to 70 with active or convalescent COVID-19. The CDR3 runs from the conserved cysteine through the conserved F or W. Each record gives: D gene, J gene, V gene, clone size, CDR3 DNA, CDR3 protein. A D gene is named only where the DNA matches it firmly. Clone size is not always given. Where it is, it says once, few, many or a class for expanded clones.

d_gene: TRBD1; j_gene: TRBJ2-1; v_gene: TRBV24-1; abundance: .; CDR3nt: TGTGCCACCAGTGATTTGCGGCAGGGGGCAGGGAATGAGCAGTTCTTC; CDR3aa: CATSDLRQGAGNEQFF
d_gene: .; j_gene: TRBJ2-5; v_gene: TRBV5-1; abundance: few; CDR3nt: TGCGCCAGCAGCACATTTCACGGGGGGCCCATCCAAGAGACCCAGTACTTC; CDR3aa: CASSTFHGGPIQETQYF
d_gene: TRBD1; j_gene: TRBJ2-2; v_gene: TRBV18; abundance: .; CDR3nt: TGTGCCAGCTCACCAACCGGGACAGCGACCGGGGAGCTGTTTTTT; CDR3aa: CASSPTGTATGELFF
d_gene: .; j_gene: TRBJ2-2; v_gene: TRBV12-3/TRBV12-4; abundance: .; CDR3nt: TGTGCCAGCAGTTACGGGTCTACCGGGGAGCTGTTTTTT; CDR3aa: CASSYGSTGELFF
d_gene: .; j_gene: TRBJ2-5; v_gene: TRBV5-1; abundance: few; CDR3nt: TGCGCCAGCAGCTTAGGGACTTCGGAAAGATCCATCGAGACCCAGTACTTC; CDR3aa: CASSLGTSERSIETQYF
d_gene: .; j_gene: TRBJ2-3; v_gene: TRBV7-2; abundance: .; CDR3nt: TGTGCCAGCAATCTACAAGGGACTCACACGCAGTATTTT; CDR3aa: CASNLQGTHTQYF
d_gene: .; j_gene: TRBJ2-3; v_gene: TRBV2; abundance: .; CDR3nt: TGTGCCAGCATCCCGGAGGGGGGGCTGGATACGCAGTATTTT; CDR3aa: CASIPEGGLDTQYF
d_gene: .; j_gene: TRBJ1-2; v_gene: TRBV11-2; abundance: .; CDR3nt: TGTGCCAGCAGCCCGCGGGGGCCGTTCGTTGGCTACACCTTC; CDR3aa: CASSPRGPFVGYTF
d_gene: TRBD1; j_gene: TRBJ1-6; v_gene: TRBV19; abundance: once; CDR3nt: TGTGCCAGTAGTACTACAGGGACAGGGGTGAATTCACCCCTCCACTTT; CDR3aa: CASSTTGTGVNSPLHF
d_gene: TRBD2; j_gene: TRBJ2-3; v_gene: TRBV11-3; abundance: .; CDR3nt: TGTGCCAGCAGCCCGGGCTCGACTAGCGGGAGCACAGATACGCAGTATTTT; CDR3aa: CASSPGSTSGSTDTQYF
d_gene: TRBD2; j_gene: TRBJ2-3; v_gene: TRBV5-4; abundance: .; CDR3nt: TGTGCCAGCAGCCCGTCCTTAGCGGGAAGCACAGATACGCAGTATTTT; CDR3aa: CASSPSLAGSTDTQYF
d_gene: .; j_gene: TRBJ2-2; v_gene: TRBV18; abundance: .; CDR3nt: TGTGCCAGCTCGTCACAGGGTACCGGGGAGCTGTTTTTT; CDR3aa: CASSSQGTGELFF
d_gene: .; j_gene: TRBJ2-1; v_gene: TRBV2; abundance: .; CDR3nt: TGTGCCAGCAGTGCGACAGGTAACGAGCAGTTCTTC; CDR3aa: CASSATGNEQFF
d_gene: .; j_gene: TRBJ1-4; v_gene: TRBV13; abundance: few; CDR3nt: TGTGCCAGCAGCACCCGGGCGGGGGGCAGAGGTGAAAAACTGTTTTTT; CDR3aa: CASSTRAGGRGEKLFF
d_gene: .; j_gene: TRBJ1-1; v_gene: TRBV6-5; abundance: few; CDR3nt: TGTGCCAGCAGTCCCCAATCGCGGGGGCTCACTGAAGCTTTCTTT; CDR3aa: CASSPQSRGLTEAFF
d_gene: .; j_gene: TRBJ2-7; v_gene: TRBV12-5; abundance: .; CDR3nt: TGTGCTAGTGGTTTGGACGGGGGAACCTACGAGCAGTACTTC; CDR3aa: CASGLDGGTYEQYF
d_gene: .; j_gene: TRBJ2-1; v_gene: TRBV21-1; abundance: .; CDR3nt: TGTGCCAGCAGCAAAGTGCAGGTGGGACTTCTGCCAGAGGCGGTTTACAATGAGCAGTTCTTC; CDR3aa: CASSKVQVGLLPEAVYNEQFF
d_gene: TRBD1; j_gene: TRBJ2-5; v_gene: TRBV11-3; abundance: .; CDR3nt: TGTGCCAGCAGCTTGGGACAGGGGAAGGAGACCCAGTACTTC; CDR3aa: CASSLGQGKETQYF
d_gene: .; j_gene: TRBJ2-6; v_gene: TRBV4-2; abundance: .; CDR3nt: TGTGCCAGCAGCCAAGATCGGACAGCTGGGGCCAACGTCCTGACTTTC; CDR3aa: CASSQDRTAGANVLTF
d_gene: .; j_gene: TRBJ1-2; v_gene: TRBV6-1; abundance: .; CDR3nt: TGTGCCAGCAGTGAGGGGTATGGACAGCCTAACTATGGCTACACCTTC; CDR3aa: CASSEGYGQPNYGYTF
d_gene: .; j_gene: TRBJ1-1; v_gene: TRBV11-2; abundance: .; CDR3nt: TGTGCCAGCAGCTTTGGCCAGTTGAACACTGAAGCTTTCTTT; CDR3aa: CASSFGQLNTEAFF
d_gene: .; j_gene: TRBJ2-1; v_gene: TRBV4-1; abundance: .; CDR3nt: TGCGCCAGCAGCCAATTCCCAGGTCAACGATACAATGAGCAGTTCTTC; CDR3aa: CASSQFPGQRYNEQFF
d_gene: TRBD2; j_gene: TRBJ2-1; v_gene: TRBV28; abundance: .; CDR3nt: TGTGCCAGCAGCCCAGTAGCGGGAGGGCACAATGAGCAGTTCTTC; CDR3aa: CASSPVAGGHNEQFF
d_gene: TRBD2; j_gene: TRBJ2-1; v_gene: TRBV28; abundance: once; CDR3nt: TGTGCCAGCAGTTTATATAGCCTAGCGGGAGGTGGCTACAATGAGCAGTTCTTC; CDR3aa: CASSLYSLAGGGYNEQFF
d_gene: TRBD1; j_gene: TRBJ1-4; v_gene: TRBV5-6; abundance: .; CDR3nt: TGTGCCAGCAGTCGAACAGGGGAGGTCGCAACTAATGAAAAACTGTTTTTT; CDR3aa: CASSRTGEVATNEKLFF
d_gene: .; j_gene: TRBJ1-6; v_gene: TRBV5-6; abundance: .; CDR3nt: TGTGCCAGCAGCTCGCAGGAAAGCTCCTATAATTCACCCCTCCACTTT; CDR3aa: CASSSQESSYNSPLHF
d_gene: .; j_gene: TRBJ1-1; v_gene: TRBV18; abundance: .; CDR3nt: TGTGCCAGCACGACAGATAAGAACACTGAAGCTTTCTTT; CDR3aa: CASTTDKNTEAFF
d_gene: .; j_gene: TRBJ1-6; v_gene: TRBV27; abundance: .; CDR3nt: TGTGCCAGCAGTTTGGAACCCCAGGGTTCCGGTAATTCACCCCTCCACTTT; CDR3aa: CASSLEPQGSGNSPLHF